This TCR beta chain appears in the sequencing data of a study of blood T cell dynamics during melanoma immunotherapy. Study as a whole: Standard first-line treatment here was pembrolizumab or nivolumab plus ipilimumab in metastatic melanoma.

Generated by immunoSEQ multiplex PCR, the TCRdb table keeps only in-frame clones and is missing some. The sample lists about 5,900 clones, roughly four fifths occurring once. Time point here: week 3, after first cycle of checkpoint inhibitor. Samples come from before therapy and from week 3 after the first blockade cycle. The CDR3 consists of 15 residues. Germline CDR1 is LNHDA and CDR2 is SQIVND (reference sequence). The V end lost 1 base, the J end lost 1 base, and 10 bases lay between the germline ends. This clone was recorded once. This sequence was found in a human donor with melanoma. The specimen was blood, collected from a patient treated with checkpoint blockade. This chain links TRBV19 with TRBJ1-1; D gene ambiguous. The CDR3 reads CASSIVTLRNTEAFF. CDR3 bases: TGTGCCAGTAGTATAGTAACTTTAAGGAACACTGAAGCTTTCTTT.